The rows below give T cell receptor beta chains drawn from one sample of a study of T cells in tumors and immune-related adverse events. Some clones are missing from TCRdb's copy, which holds only in-frame ones; the method was immunoSEQ multiplex PCR. The table has 7,900 or so clones, 94% seen once; the top ten hold 2% to 2.5%. Sequenced here: lymph node tissue, sampled from a patient treated with anti-PD-1 therapy. These receptors all come from a female donor with metastatic renal cell carcinoma. Each CDR3 is given with its conserved first and last residue. A D gene is named only where the DNA matches it firmly. The size entry is marked missing in some rows and otherwise reads once, few, many or a size class.

D gene,V gene,clone size,J gene,CDR3 protein,CDR3 DNA
TRBD1,TRBV7-2,-,TRBJ2-6,CASSFNRGLLSGANVLTF,TGTGCCAGCAGCTTCAACAGGGGGCTCCTCTCTGGGGCCAACGTCCTGACTTTC
TRBD1,TRBV18,-,TRBJ2-1,CASSPQGANEQFF,TGTGCCAGCTCACCACAGGGGGCCAATGAGCAGTTCTTC
-,TRBV29-1,-,TRBJ2-3,CSVEPGSTDTQYF,TGCAGCGTTGAACCGGGAAGCACAGATACGCAGTATTTT
-,TRBV6-6,-,TRBJ2-3,CASSYSIFGDTQYF,TGTGCCAGCAGTTACTCGATCTTCGGAGATACGCAGTATTTT
-,TRBV11-2,-,TRBJ2-5,CASSLVAGGLRETQYF,TGTGCCAGCAGCTTAGTCGCTGGGGGGCTGCGGGAGACCCAGTACTTC
-,TRBV10-2,-,TRBJ2-1,CASSEDGNNEQFF,TGCGCCAGCAGTGAGGATGGGAACAATGAGCAGTTCTTC
-,TRBV29-1,-,TRBJ1-2,CSVGQGSAGYTF,TGCAGCGTTGGTCAGGGGTCGGCTGGCTACACCTTC
TRBD2,TRBV10-2,-,TRBJ2-5,CASMDSGSWETQYF,TGCGCCAGCATGGATAGCGGGAGTTGGGAGACCCAGTACTTC
TRBD1,TRBV5-3,-,TRBJ2-1,CARSWDRGREEQFF,TGTGCCAGAAGCTGGGACAGGGGGCGTGAGGAGCAGTTCTTC
-,TRBV11-2,-,TRBJ2-7,CASSFLGQPYEQYF,TGTGCCAGCAGCTTCTTAGGACAGCCCTACGAGCAGTACTTC
-,TRBV11-2,-,TRBJ2-1,CASSTTRGPHNEQFF,TGTGCCAGCAGCACTACAAGGGGCCCCCACAATGAGCAGTTCTTC
-,TRBV18,once,TRBJ2-1,CASSPAQNEQFF,TGTGCCAGCTCACCCGCCCAAAATGAGCAGTTCTTC
TRBD1,TRBV10-3,-,TRBJ1-1,CATHRGQGTEAFF,TGTGCCACCCACAGGGGGCAGGGGACTGAAGCTTTCTTT
TRBD1,TRBV7-2,once,TRBJ1-2,CASSLVRGTPGYTF,TGTGCCAGCAGCTTAGTCAGGGGGACACCAGGCTACACCTTC